The present entry profiles one T cell receptor (beta chain) with its context. Sequencing was performed with immunoSEQ multiplex PCR; in TCRdb, only in-frame clones are kept and a portion is missing. The sample has about 23,000 clones, about 76% seen once. This record comes from a study of OX40 agonist ivuxolimab in advanced cancers. This sample comprised CD4+ or CD8+ T cells sorted from blood, obtained in a trial of the OX40 agonist ivuxolimab. The origin of this receptor is an adult with an advanced solid tumor such as melanoma, head and neck, liver or kidney cancer.

The CDR3 reads CASSLRHRGGETQYF. Written as DNA, the CDR3 is TGTGCCAGCAGCTTGAGACACCGTGGTGGGGAGACCCAGTACTTC. This chain joins TRBV11-2 and TRBJ2-5; D call uncertain. The V end was cut by 3 bases, the J end by 5 bases, with 16 bases between. The CDR3 is made up of 15 amino acids. The germline V gene encodes CDR1 SGHAT and CDR2 FQNNGV.